This TCR beta chain was sequenced for a study of radiotherapy plus CTLA-4 blockade in lung cancer. For the study at large: With roughly a third of patients having disease control, objective responses were seen in 15% to 20%. Study observations and caveats: Peripheral blood showed expansion of tumor-derived TCR clones after radiotherapy and ipilimumab.

For this clone: Its antigen is as yet unknown. An end of the junction does not agree with germline; a read error may underlie this.

TCRdb keeps only in-frame clones here, not all; method: immunoSEQ multiplex PCR. The repertoire holds about 90,000 clones, with around four fifths as singletons. The CDR3 runs to 9 residues. Germline V CDR1 and CDR2: LNHDA, SQIVND (reference sequence). The V call is TRBV19, the J call TRBJ2-3; TRBD2 might be the D (5 bases). The sequencing used peripheral blood, collected from a patient treated with radiotherapy plus ipilimumab. The receptor's source is a human donor with non-small cell lung cancer that progressed on radiotherapy plus ipilimumab. The DNA for the CDR3 is TGTGCCAGTAGTATCACCGGGGATTTT. It encodes CASSITGDF.